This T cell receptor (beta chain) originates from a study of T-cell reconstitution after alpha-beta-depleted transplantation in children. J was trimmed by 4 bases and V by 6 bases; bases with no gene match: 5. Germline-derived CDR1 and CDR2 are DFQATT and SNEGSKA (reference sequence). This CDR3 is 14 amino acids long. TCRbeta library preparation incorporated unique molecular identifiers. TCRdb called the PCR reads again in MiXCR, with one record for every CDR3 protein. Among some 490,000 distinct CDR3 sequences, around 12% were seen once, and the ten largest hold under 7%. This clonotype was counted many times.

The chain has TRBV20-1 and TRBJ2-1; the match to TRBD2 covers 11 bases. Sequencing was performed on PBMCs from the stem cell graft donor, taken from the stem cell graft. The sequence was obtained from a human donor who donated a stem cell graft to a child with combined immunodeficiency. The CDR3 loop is CSAILAGGYNEQFF. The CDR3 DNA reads TGCAGTGCCATTCTAGCGGGAGGATACAATGAGCAGTTCTTC.